These T cell receptor beta chains were read from a single sample in a study of blood T cell repertoires in COVID-19. Sequenced by immunoSEQ multiplex PCR; TCRdb stores in-frame clones only, minus some. The sample has fewer than 300,000 clones; around 84% are singletons. Material for sequencing was peripheral blood. Receptors originate from a man aged 45 to 65 with COVID-19, enrolled during active disease. CDR3s include the opening cysteine and the closing phenylalanine or tryptophan. A D gene is named only where the DNA matches it firmly. A clone size is listed for some rows: how often the clone was seen (once, few, many), or a class if it is expanded.

D,V,size,J,DNA,CDR3
TRBD1,TRBV19,-,TRBJ1-4,TGTGCCAGTAGTGCACCTTTAAGGCAGGGGGCGAATGAAAAACTGTTTTTT,CASSAPLRQGANEKLFF
-,TRBV3-1/TRBV3-2,-,TRBJ2-7,TGTGCCAGCAGCCAAGGGCCTCAGGGCTACGAGCAGTACTTC,CASSQGPQGYEQYF
-,TRBV6-5,-,TRBJ1-1,TGTGCCAGCAGTTGGGCTGGGAACACTGAAGCTTTCTTT,CASSWAGNTEAFF
-,TRBV11-2,few,TRBJ1-6,TGTGCCAGCAGCTTAACCACGGCGGCCTATAATTCACCCCTCCACTTT,CASSLTTAAYNSPLHF
-,TRBV20-1,-,TRBJ1-2,TGCAGTGCTAGTAATGTTGCCCGGGTAGTAGATGGCTACACCTTC,CSASNVARVVDGYTF
TRBD1,TRBV15,-,TRBJ1-3,TGTGCCACCAGCAGAGATACAGGGGGCGGAAACACCATATATTTT,CATSRDTGGGNTIYF
TRBD1,TRBV9,-,TRBJ1-4,TGTGCCAGCAGCGGACAGGGGTCAACTAATGAAAAACTGTTTTTT,CASSGQGSTNEKLFF
-,TRBV6-6,few,TRBJ1-5,TGTGCCAGCACCCGCACAGCGGATAGCAATCAGCCCCAGCATTTT,CASTRTADSNQPQHF
TRBD2,TRBV5-4,few,TRBJ2-7,TGTGCCAGCAGGAAACCGGGACTAGCGGAATCCTACGAGCAGTACTTC,CASRKPGLAESYEQYF
-,TRBV6-5,-,TRBJ1-5,TGTGCCAGCAGTCAACAGGGCCAGCCCCAGCATTTT,CASSQQGQPQHF
-,TRBV15,once,TRBJ1-1,TGTGCCACCAGTAAGGACAAACCGAACACTGAAGCTTTCTTT,CATSKDKPNTEAFF
TRBD1,TRBV18,few,TRBJ1-2,TGTGCCAGCTCACGAGGACAGGGACAGGGCTATGGCTACACCTTC,CASSRGQGQGYGYTF
-,TRBV14,-,TRBJ2-3,TGTGCCAGCAGCCAAGTCAGGGGGGTCACAGATACGCAGTATTTT,CASSQVRGVTDTQYF
-,TRBV7-9,-,TRBJ2-2,TGTGCCAGCAGCTCCAAGAACACCGGGGAGCTGTTTTTT,CASSSKNTGELFF